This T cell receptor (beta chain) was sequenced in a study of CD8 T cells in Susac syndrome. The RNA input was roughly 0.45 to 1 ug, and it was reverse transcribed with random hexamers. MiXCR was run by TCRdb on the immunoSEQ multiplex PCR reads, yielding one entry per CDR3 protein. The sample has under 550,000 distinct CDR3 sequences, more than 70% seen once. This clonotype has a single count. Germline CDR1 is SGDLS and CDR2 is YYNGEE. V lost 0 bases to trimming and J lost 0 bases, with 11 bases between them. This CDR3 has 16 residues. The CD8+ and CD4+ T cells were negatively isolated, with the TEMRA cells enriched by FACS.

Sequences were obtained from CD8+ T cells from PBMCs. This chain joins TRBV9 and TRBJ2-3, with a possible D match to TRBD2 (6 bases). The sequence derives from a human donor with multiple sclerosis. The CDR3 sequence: CASSVADGTSTDTQYF. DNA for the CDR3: TGTGCCAGCAGCGTAGCTGACGGGACTAGCACAGATACGCAGTATTTT.